The rows below give T cell receptor beta chains drawn from one sample of a study of beta chain features in type 1 diabetes. The data were produced by immunoSEQ multiplex PCR, yet TCRdb's version contains in-frame clones alone and is incomplete. The sample lists some 360,000 clones, around a tenth occurring once. The sequenced sample was central memory CD4+ T cells from blood. Source of these receptors: a man aged 25-45 years with type 1 diabetes. Both conserved end residues are part of each CDR3. The D gene is left open where the match is weak. Clone size is shown for a subset of rows, as once, few, many or a class of expanded clone.

TRBV7-7	TRBJ2-1	few	-	CASSQDWTAGEQFF	TGTGCCAGCAGCCAGGACTGGACGGCGGGCGAGCAGTTCTTC
TRBV4-2	TRBJ2-5	few	-	CASSQGLQETQYF	TGTGCCAGCAGCCAAGGCCTTCAAGAGACCCAGTACTTC
TRBV5-4	TRBJ1-1	-	-	CASAPGGARDTEAFF	TGTGCCAGCGCCCCCGGAGGGGCGCGAGACACTGAAGCTTTCTTT
TRBV7-2	TRBJ2-1	few	TRBD2	CASSFDGGREFF	TGTGCCAGCAGCTTTGACGGGGGGAGGGAGTTCTTC
TRBV4-1	TRBJ2-5	-	-	CASSQVRGETQYF	TGCGCCAGCAGCCAGGTCCGCGGGGAGACCCAGTACTTC
TRBV7-2	TRBJ2-3	few	-	CASSPTGTYTDTQYF	TGTGCCAGCAGCCCCACCGGGACGTACACAGATACGCAGTATTTT
TRBV6-6	TRBJ2-3	few	-	CASSPPGTDTQYF	TGTGCCAGCAGCCCCCCTGGTACAGATACGCAGTATTTT
TRBV7-2	TRBJ2-3	-	-	CASSQERTDTQYF	TGCGCCAGCAGCCAAGAACGTACAGATACGCAGTATTTT
TRBV6-1	TRBJ1-5	-	TRBD1	CASSETGNQPQHF	TGTGCCAGCAGTGAGACAGGGAATCAGCCCCAGCATTTT
TRBV11-3	TRBJ2-5	-	-	CASSSSGASETQYF	TGTGCCAGCAGCTCCTCAGGGGCTTCAGAGACCCAGTACTTC
TRBV11-2	TRBJ2-2	-	-	CASSLAGPGELFF	TGTGCCAGCAGCTTGGCGGGCCCCGGGGAGCTGTTTTTT
TRBV6-5	TRBJ2-7	-	-	CASRTGSYEQYF	TGTGCCAGCAGGACAGGTTCCTACGAGCAGTACTTC
TRBV7-9	TRBJ1-2	few	-	CASSSIEGHPGYTF	TGTGCCAGCAGCTCGATAGAGGGACACCCTGGCTACACCTTC
TRBV6-5	TRBJ2-7	few	-	CASSRAGNYEQYF	TGTGCCAGCAGCCGAGCGGGTAACTACGAGCAGTACTTC
TRBV5-4	TRBJ2-7	many	TRBD1	CASSSTGESYEQYF	TGTGCCAGCAGCTCGACAGGGGAGTCCTACGAGCAGTACTTC